This T cell receptor beta chain stems from a study of blood T cell repertoires in COVID-19. The wider study: Researchers got acute and convalescent COVID-19 samples from the United States, Italy and Spain.

Seattle cases were enrolled at active infection and followed longitudinally. Germline V lookup: CDR1 SSHAT, CDR2 FNYEAQ (reference sequence). V shed 5 bases and J 4 bases; nucleotides not matched to a gene: 20. CDR3 size: 19 residues. Sequencing was performed with immunoSEQ multiplex PCR; in TCRdb, only in-frame clones are kept and a portion is missing. The top ten hold 5.5% to 6.5% of the sample, which has about 250,000 clones, about 83% seen once. Sequencing used peripheral blood. The TCR originated in a woman of 80 years or more with COVID-19, enrolled during active disease. This chain uses TRBV7-7 with TRBJ2-5; TRBD2 agrees at 9 bases. This CDR3 is CASSPFGETSGLRTETQYF. CDR3 nucleotide sequence: TGTGCCAGCAGCCCCTTCGGCGAGACTAGCGGCCTTCGCACAGAGACCCAGTACTTC.